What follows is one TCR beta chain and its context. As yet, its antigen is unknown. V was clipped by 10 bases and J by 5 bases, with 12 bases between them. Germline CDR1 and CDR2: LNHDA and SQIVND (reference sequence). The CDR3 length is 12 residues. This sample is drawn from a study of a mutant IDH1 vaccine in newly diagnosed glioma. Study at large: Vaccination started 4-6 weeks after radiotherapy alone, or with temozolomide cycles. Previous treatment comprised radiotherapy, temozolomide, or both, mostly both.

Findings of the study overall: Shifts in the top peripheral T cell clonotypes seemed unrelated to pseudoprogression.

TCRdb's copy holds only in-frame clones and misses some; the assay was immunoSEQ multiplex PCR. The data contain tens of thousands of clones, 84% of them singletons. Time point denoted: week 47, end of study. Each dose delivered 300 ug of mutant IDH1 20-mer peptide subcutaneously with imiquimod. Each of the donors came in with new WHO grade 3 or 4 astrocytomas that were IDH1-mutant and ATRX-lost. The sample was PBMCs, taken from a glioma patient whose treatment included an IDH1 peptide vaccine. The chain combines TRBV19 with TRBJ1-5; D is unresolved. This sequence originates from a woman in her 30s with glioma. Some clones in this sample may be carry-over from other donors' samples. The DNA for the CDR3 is TGTGCCACTAACGAGGGTTATCAGCCCCAGCATTTT. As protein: CATNEGYQPQHF.